This T cell receptor (beta chain) emerged from a study of blood T cell repertoires in COVID-19. The trim removed 3 bases at V and 3 bases at J, leaving 14 bases unmatched. This CDR3 is built from 17 residues. CDR1 LNHDA and CDR2 SQIVND come from the germline V gene (reference sequence). Profiling relied on immunoSEQ multiplex PCR, and the TCRdb table lists in-frame clones only, not all of them. The repertoire holds about 62,000 clones, with about 87% as singletons. The clonotype originates from a man in his 70s with acute or convalescent COVID-19. The chain is built from TRBV19 and TRBJ2-7; 7 bases fit TRBD1. Sequenced sample: peripheral blood. Here the CDR3 reads CASSIGLQGIVVYEQYF. CDR3 sequence (DNA): TGTGCCAGTAGTATTGGCCTACAGGGGATCGTGGTCTACGAGCAGTACTTC.